This T cell receptor beta chain was identified during a study of blood T cell repertoires in COVID-19. Overall study: The United States, Italy and Spain were the sources of the acute and convalescent COVID-19 samples. From T cells, B-cell-depleted T cells, or PBMCs came the material, which was cDNA or gDNA.

Looked up from germline, CDR1 is SGDLS and CDR2 is YYNGEE. The CDR3 runs 15 residues. The junction had 5 bases not matched to a gene; V was cut back by 4 bases and J by 0 bases. In the original workflow: Researchers report that nucleated cell counts were estimated from reference gene primer amplification. This table comes from immunoSEQ multiplex PCR, and its TCRdb copy is limited to in-frame clones, with some not included. The DNA was the basis for D and trimming; V, J and clone size are from that table. The table includes 30,000 to 40,000 clones, approximately 82% detected once. The chain has TRBV9 and TRBJ2-3, with TRBD1 matching over 7 bases. The receptor's source is a man of 80 years or more with active or convalescent COVID-19. Sequences were obtained from peripheral blood. CDR3 loop: CASSSGTVSTDTQYF. For the CDR3, the DNA is TGTGCCAGCAGCTCCGGGACAGTGAGCACAGATACGCAGTATTTT.